This TCR beta chain stems from a study of T cell repertoires in cytomegalovirus infection (dated 2019 in TCRdb). General notes on the study: The HLA type of each donor mattered for the analysis, because public TCR beta signatures pointed to carriage of CMV infection along with the matching HLA type.

This clonotype was picked up many times. Its antigen is currently not known. Per-base qualities were not stored, and no clone one base away is much larger. Reads for this sample came from an Illumina HiSeq 1500. The public sequencing data were trimmed at Q25 with fastp and processed into clonotypes with MiXCR by TCRdb, which kept only in-frame beta chains. Identical CDR3 proteins give one entry, which carries the most common genes and DNA. In all, the sample holds 300,000 or so distinct CDR3 sequences, and around 10% of those were seen once. The ten largest clonotypes hold approximately 2.3% of the sample. Paper-wide results and their limitations: Carriers of CMV infection plus the relevant HLA type were discriminated by the cumulative frequency of public TCR beta family members in the study cohort and in an independent roughly 340-donor cohort. The ex vivo response was dominated by HLA-C-restricted CMV-specific TCR beta clonotypes, and the single most frequent clonotype in two of eight donors was supplied by these HLA-C-restricted clonotypes.

There are 15 amino acids in the CDR3, from cysteine to phenylalanine inclusive. Only CDR3 DNA is held: 45 bases, read in frame from base 1. According to the germline V gene, CDR1 reads MGHRA and CDR2 reads YSYEKL. V trim: 0 bases; J trim: 1 base; unmatched bases: 1. The sample consisted of PBMCs. The TCR comes from a human donor in good health (CMV status not recorded). Some clones in this sample may be carry-over from other donors' samples. The rearranged chain carries TRBV4-1 and TRBJ2-5, with TRBD1 matching 8 junction bases. The sequenced DNA: TGCGCCAGCAGCCAAGACGGACAGGGCCAAGAGACCCAGTACTTC. Translated, this is CASSQDGQGQETQYF.